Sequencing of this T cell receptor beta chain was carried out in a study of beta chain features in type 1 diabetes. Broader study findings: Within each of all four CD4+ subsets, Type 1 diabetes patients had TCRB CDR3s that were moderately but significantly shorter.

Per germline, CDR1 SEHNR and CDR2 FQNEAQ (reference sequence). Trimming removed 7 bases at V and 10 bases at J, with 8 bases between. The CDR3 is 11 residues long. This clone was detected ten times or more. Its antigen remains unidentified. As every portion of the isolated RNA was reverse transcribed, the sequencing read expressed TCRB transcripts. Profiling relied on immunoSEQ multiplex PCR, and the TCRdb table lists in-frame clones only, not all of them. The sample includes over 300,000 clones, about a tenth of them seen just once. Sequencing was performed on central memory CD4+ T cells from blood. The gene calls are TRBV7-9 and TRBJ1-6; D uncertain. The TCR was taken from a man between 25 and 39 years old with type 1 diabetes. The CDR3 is CASTSGSPLHF. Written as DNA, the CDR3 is TGTGCCAGCACGAGCGGATCACCCCTCCACTTT. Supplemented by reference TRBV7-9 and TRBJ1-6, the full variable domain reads DTGVSQNPRHKITKRGQNVTFRCDPISEHNRLYWYRQTLGQGPEFLTYFQNEAQLEKSRLLSDRFSAERPKGSFSTLEIQRTEQGDSAMYLCASTSGSPLHFGNGTRLTVT.